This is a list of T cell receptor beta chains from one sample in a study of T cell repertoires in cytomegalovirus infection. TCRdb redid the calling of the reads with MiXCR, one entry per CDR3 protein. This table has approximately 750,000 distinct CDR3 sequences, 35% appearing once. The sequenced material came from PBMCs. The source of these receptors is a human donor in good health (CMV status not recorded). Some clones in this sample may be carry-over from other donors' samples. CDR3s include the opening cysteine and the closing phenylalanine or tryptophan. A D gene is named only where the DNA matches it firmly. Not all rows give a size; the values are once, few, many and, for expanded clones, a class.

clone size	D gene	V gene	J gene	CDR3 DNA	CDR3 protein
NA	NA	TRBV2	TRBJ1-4	TGTGCCAGCATATTCACGGTAATGGTCGGAAAACTGTTTTTT	CASIFTVMVGKLFF
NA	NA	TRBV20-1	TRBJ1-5	TGCAGTGCTAGGACGGACAGAAATCAGCCCCAGCATTTT	CSARTDRNQPQHF
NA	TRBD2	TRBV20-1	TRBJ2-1	TGCAGTGCGTCCGGGACTAGCGACCTCAATGAGCAGTTCTTC	CSASGTSDLNEQFF
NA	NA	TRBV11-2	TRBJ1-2	TGTGCCAGCAGCCGCCAACAGGGCTTATATGGCTACACCTTC	CASSRQQGLYGYTF
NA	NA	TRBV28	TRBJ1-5	TGTGCCAGCAGTCCCCAGCGGGAGGATAGCAATCAGCCCCAGCATTTT	CASSPQREDSNQPQHF
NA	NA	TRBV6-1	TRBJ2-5	TGTGCCAGCAGTGAAATGGGAGGGGGGGGGCAAGAGACCCAGTACTTC	CASSEMGGGGQETQYF
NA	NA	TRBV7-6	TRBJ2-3	TGTGCCAGCAGCTTAAACTCCGCCTCCACAGATACGCAGTATTTT	CASSLNSASTDTQYF
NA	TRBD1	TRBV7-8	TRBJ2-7	TGTGCCAGCAGCTTCAGGGGGCACTACGAGCAGTACTTC	CASSFRGHYEQYF
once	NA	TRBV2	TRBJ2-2	TGTGCCAGCGGCCAAGGGCTCACCGGGGAGCTGTTTTTT	CASGQGLTGELFF
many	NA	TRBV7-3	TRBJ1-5	TGTGCCAGCAGCTCGGACCCCTCCACGCCCCAGCATTTT	CASSSDPSTPQHF
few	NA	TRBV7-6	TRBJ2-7	TGTGCCAGCAGCTTATTTGCGGACGAGCAGTACTTC	CASSLFADEQYF
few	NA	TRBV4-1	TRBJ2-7	TGTGCCAGCAGCCAAGTGGGGCGGGGTGGGACCTACGAGCAGTACTTC	CASSQVGRGGTYEQYF
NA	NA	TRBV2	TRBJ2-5	TGTGCCAGCAGGCCGGGGAGGTACCAAGAGACCCAGTACTTC	CASRPGRYQETQYF
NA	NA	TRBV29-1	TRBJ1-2	TGCAGCGTTGAAGATCGGAGCGGTCAGGGAATGCTTTACACCTTC	CSVEDRSGQGMLYTF
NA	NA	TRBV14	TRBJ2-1	NA	CASSQVGQGTFF
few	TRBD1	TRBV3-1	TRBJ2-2	TGTGCCAGCAGCCCTTGGACAGGTGGGGTTCCCGGGGAGCTGTTTTTT	CASSPWTGGVPGELFF
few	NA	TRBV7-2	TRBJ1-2	TGTGCCAGCAGCTCCGGCGGGGTCATGGGCGCGGGCTACACCTTC	CASSSGGVMGAGYTF
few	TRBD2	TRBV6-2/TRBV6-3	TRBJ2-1	TGTGCCAGCAGTTCGCCCCGGGGGGGCATCGACAATGAGCAGTTCTTC	CASSSPRGGIDNEQFF
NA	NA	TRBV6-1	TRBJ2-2	TGTGCCAGCAGTTCCGCCAGGGGATCCCCGCCATTTACCACCGGGGAGCTGTTTTTT	CASSSARGSPPFTTGELFF
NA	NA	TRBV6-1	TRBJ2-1	TGTGCCAGCAGATCGGGACCCCATGAGCAGTTCTTC	CASRSGPHEQFF
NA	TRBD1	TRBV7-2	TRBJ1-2	TGTGCCAGCAGCGGAGGGGGCCCCTTTGTGTATGGCTACACCTTC	CASSGGGPFVYGYTF
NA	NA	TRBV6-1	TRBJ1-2	TGTGCCAGCAGTCCCTACAGTGACAGACGTCGCGGCTACACCTTC	CASSPYSDRRRGYTF
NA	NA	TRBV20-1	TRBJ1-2	TGCAGTGCTAGAGGGGGATACAATTATGGCTACACCTTC	CSARGGYNYGYTF
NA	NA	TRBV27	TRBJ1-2	TGTGCCAGCAGTTCCGGAGTGAACTACTATGGCTACACCTTC	CASSSGVNYYGYTF
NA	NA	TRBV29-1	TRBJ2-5	TGCAGCGTTGAAGTGCTGCAGGGCGTACCCGGAACCCAGTACTTC	CSVEVLQGVPGTQYF
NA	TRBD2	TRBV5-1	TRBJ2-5	TGCGCCAGCAGCTTGGATCAAGCGGGACGTCAAGAGACCCAGTACTTC	CASSLDQAGRQETQYF
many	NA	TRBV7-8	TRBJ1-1	TGTGCCAGCAGCGAGACAGGCTGGAACACTGAAGCTTTCTTT	CASSETGWNTEAFF
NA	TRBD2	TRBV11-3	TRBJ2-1	TGTGCCAGCAGCCAAGCTAGCGGGGCTCAATACAATGAGCAGTTCTTC	CASSQASGAQYNEQFF
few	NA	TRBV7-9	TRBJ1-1	TGTGCCAGCAGCTTAGAATCCGAGAACACTGAAGCTTTCTTT	CASSLESENTEAFF
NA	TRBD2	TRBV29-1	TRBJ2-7	TGCAGCGTTCACTTGCGGGGGGGCCGGAGCTACGAGCAGTACTTC	CSVHLRGGRSYEQYF
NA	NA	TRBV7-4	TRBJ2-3	TGTGCCAGCAGCTTAGGATGGGGACAAAATACGCAGTATTTT	CASSLGWGQNTQYF
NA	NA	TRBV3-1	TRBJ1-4	TGTGCCAGCAGGCCCGGACAGTCAACTAATGAAAAACTGTTTTTT	CASRPGQSTNEKLFF
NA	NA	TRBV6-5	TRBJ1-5	TGTTCCAGCAGTTCGGGGATTAGCAATCAGCCCCAGCATTTT	CSSSSGISNQPQHF
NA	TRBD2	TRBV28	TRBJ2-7	TGTGCCAGCATCCCAGGGAGAGCGGGGACCCACGAGCAGTACTTC	CASIPGRAGTHEQYF
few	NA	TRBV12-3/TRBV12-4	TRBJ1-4	TGTGCCAGCAGAATTGCCTCGATCGGGGAAAAACTGTTTTTT	CASRIASIGEKLFF
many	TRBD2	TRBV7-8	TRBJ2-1	TGTGCCAGCAGCCCCCGCGCTAGGGACTACTACAATGAGCAGTTCTTC	CASSPRARDYYNEQFF
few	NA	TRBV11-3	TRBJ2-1	TGTGCCAGCAGCTTATTGCGCACTGGGGAGCAGTTCTTC	CASSLLRTGEQFF
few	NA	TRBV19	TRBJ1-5	TGTGCCAGTAGTCGCCCCCTGCCAGTTCATCAGCCCCAGCATTTT	CASSRPLPVHQPQHF
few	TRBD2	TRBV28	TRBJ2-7	TGTGCCACCACGGGGGGTAGCTCCTACGAGCAGTACTTC	CATTGGSSYEQYF
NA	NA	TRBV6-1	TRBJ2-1	TGTGCCAGCGTTGACAGGGAGGTTCACAATGAGCAGTTCTTC	CASVDREVHNEQFF
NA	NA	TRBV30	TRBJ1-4	TGTGCCTGGAGTGTACTAGGTGAAAAACTGTTTTTT	CAWSVLGEKLFF
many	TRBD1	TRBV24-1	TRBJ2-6	TGTGCCACCAGTGACGACAGGGACCGGAGCTCTGGGGCCAACGTCCTGACTTTC	CATSDDRDRSSGANVLTF
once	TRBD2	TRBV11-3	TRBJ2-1	TGTGCCAGCAGCCCTAGCGGGGGGGCGAACAATGAGCAGTTCTTC	CASSPSGGANNEQFF
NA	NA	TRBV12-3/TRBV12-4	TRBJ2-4	TGTGCCAGCAGGGACAGCGTAGCCAAAAACATTCAGTACTTC	CASRDSVAKNIQYF
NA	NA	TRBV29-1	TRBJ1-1	TGCAGCGTTCTCTTGAGGCGATCCCCCCTGGAAGCTTTCTTT	CSVLLRRSPLEAFF
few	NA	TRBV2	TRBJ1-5	TGTGCCAGCAGGTTAAATCAGCCCCAGCATTTT	CASRLNQPQHF
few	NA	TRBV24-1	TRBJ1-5	TGTGCCACCAGTGATTCCTGGACCGCTGCCTTCAATCAGCCCCAGCATTTT	CATSDSWTAAFNQPQHF
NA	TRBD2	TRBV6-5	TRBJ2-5	TGTGCCAGCAGTTACTCTTTAGCGGGTTCCGAGACCCAGTACTTC	CASSYSLAGSETQYF
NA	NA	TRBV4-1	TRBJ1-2	TGCGCCAGCAGCCAAGTCTTAACGGCGGGGGATGGCTACACCTTC	CASSQVLTAGDGYTF